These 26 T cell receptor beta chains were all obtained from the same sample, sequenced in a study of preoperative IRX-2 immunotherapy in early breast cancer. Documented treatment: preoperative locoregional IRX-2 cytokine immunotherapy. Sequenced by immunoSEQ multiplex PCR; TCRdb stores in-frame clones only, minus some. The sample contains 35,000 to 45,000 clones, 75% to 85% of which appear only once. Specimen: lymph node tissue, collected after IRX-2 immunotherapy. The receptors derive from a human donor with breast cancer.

CDR3 bases: TGTGCCAGTAGCTCGGGCACTGGCGAAAAACTGTTTTTT. It translates to CASSSGTGEKLFF. The chain carries TRBV19 and TRBJ1-4; D gene ambiguous. V was clipped by 6 bases and J by 8 bases, with 13 bases between them. The CDR3 contains 13 residues. Germline-derived CDR1 and CDR2 are LNHDA and SQIVND (reference sequence).

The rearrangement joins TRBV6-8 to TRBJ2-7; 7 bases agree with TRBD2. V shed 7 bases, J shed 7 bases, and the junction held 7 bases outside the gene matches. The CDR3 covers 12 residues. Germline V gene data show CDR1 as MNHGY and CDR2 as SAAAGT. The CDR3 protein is CASTLGGFEQYF. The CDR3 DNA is TGTGCCAGCACTTTGGGGGGGTTTGAGCAGTACTTC.

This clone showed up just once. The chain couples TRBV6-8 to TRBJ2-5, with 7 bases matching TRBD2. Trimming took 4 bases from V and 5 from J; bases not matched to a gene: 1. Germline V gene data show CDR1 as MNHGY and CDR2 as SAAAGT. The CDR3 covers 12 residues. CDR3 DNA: TGTGCCAGCAGTTCCGGGAGGGAGACCCAGTACTTC. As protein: CASSSGRETQYF.

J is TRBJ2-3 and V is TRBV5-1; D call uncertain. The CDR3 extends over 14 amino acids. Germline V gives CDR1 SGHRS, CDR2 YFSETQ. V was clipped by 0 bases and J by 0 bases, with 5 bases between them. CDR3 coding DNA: TGCGCCAGCAGCTTGGAACTTAGCACAGATACGCAGTATTTT. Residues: CASSLELSTDTQYF.

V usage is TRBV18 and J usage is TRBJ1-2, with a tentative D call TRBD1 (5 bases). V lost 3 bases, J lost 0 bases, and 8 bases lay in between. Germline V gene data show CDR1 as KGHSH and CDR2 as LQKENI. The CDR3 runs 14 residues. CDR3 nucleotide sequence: TGTGCCAGCTCACCTGGGACTTCTAACTATGGCTACACCTTC. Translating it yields CASSPGTSNYGYTF. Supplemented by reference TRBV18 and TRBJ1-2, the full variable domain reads NAGVMQNPRHLVRRRGQEARLRCSPMKGHSHVYWYRQLPEEGLKFMVYLQKENIIDESGMPKERFSAEFPKEGPSILRIQQVVRGDSAAYFCASSPGTSNYGYTFGSGTRLTVV.

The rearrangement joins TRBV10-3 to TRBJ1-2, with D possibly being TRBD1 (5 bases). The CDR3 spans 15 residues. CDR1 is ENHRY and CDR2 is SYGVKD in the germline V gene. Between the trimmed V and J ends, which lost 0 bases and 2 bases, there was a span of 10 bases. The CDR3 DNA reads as TGTGCCATCAGTGAGTCTCAGGGCTCGAACTATGGCTACACCTTC. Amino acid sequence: CAISESQGSNYGYTF.

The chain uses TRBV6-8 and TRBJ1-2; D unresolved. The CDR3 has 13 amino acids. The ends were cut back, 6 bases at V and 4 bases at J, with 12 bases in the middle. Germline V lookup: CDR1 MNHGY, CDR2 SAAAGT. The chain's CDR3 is CASSSTDSYGYTF. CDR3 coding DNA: TGTGCCAGCAGCTCCACAGATTCCTATGGCTACACCTTC.

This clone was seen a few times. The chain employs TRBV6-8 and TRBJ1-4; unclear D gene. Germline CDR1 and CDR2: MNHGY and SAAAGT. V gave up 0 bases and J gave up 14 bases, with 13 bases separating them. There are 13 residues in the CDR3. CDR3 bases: TGTGCCAGCAGTTACTCGACGGTCTCGGGGCTGTTTTTT. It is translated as CASSYSTVSGLFF.

The CDR3 bases are TGTGCCAGCAGCCCAATCCTTAGAGGCGGGGAGCTGTTTTTT. Translation: CASSPILRGGELFF. This chain connects TRBV14 to TRBJ2-2; no reliable D call. Trimming shortened V by 4 bases and J by 7 bases, and 13 bases separated the two germline ends. CDR1 SGHDN and CDR2 FVKESK come from the germline V gene. The CDR3 totals 14 residues.

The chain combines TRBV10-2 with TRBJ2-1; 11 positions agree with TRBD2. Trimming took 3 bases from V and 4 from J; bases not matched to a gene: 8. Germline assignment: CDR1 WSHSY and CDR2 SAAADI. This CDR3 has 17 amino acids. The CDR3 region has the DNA TGCGCCAGCAGTGACCTAGCGGGGGGACCACGGTACAATGAGCAGTTCTTC. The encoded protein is CASSDLAGGPRYNEQFF.

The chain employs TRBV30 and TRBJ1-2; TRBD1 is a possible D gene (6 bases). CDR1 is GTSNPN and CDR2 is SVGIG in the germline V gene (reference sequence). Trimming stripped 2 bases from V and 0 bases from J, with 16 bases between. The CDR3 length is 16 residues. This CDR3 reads CAWSRRTATTNYGYTF. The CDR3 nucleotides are TGTGCCTGGAGTAGGAGGACAGCCACCACTAACTATGGCTACACCTTC.

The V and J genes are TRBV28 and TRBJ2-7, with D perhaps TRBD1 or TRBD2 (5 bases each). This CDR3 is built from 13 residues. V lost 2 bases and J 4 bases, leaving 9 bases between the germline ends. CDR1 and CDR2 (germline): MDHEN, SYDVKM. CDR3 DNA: TGTGCCAGCAGTTTAGGGGGAGAATACGAGCAGTACTTC. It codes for CASSLGGEYEQYF.

Here the CDR3 reads CASSQDRLINTEAFF. As DNA, the CDR3 is TGTGCCAGCAGCCAAGATCGACTGATAAACACTGAAGCTTTCTTT. The J gene is TRBJ1-1, the V gene TRBV14; D is unresolved. V was shortened by 0 bases and J by 2 bases, with 10 bases between the two germline ends. This CDR3 comprises 15 residues. Germline assignment: CDR1 SGHDN and CDR2 FVKESK. The whole variable domain, remainder taken from reference TRBV14 and TRBJ1-1, is EAGVTQFPSHSVIEKGQTVTLRCDPISGHDNLYWYRRVMGKEIKFLLHFVKESKQDESGMPNNRFLAERTGGTYSTLKVQPAELEDSGVYFCASSQDRLINTEAFFGQGTRLTVV.

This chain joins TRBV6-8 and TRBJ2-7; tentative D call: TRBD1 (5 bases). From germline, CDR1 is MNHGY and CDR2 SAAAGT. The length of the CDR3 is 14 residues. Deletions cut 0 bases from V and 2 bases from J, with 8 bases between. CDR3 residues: CASSYSQGAYEQYF. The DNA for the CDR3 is TGTGCCAGCAGTTACTCGCAGGGCGCCTACGAGCAGTACTTC.

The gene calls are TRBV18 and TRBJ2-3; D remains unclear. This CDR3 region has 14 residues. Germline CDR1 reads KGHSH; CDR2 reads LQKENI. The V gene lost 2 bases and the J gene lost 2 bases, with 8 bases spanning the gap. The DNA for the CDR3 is TGTGCCAGCTCACCAGCTGAGGCCACAGATACGCAGTATTTT. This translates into CASSPAEATDTQYF.

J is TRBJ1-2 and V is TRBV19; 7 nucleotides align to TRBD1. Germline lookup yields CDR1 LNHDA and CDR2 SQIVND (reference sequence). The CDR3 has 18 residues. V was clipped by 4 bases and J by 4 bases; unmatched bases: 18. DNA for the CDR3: TGTGCCAGTAGTACTCCCGGGACAGTCTTCTTCAACCCCTATGGCTACACCTTC. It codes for CASSTPGTVFFNPYGYTF.

The CDR3 DNA reads as TGCAGCGCCCAGAGGCCGGGTCCGATCGTAGACGAGGGTACTGAAGCTTTCTTT. It yields the protein CSAQRPGPIVDEGTEAFF. The J gene is TRBJ1-1, the V gene TRBV29-1; D remains ambiguous. Germline V gene data show CDR1 as SQVTM and CDR2 as ANQGSEA. The CDR3 has 18 residues. V was pared by 7 bases and J by 5 bases, with 32 bases between.

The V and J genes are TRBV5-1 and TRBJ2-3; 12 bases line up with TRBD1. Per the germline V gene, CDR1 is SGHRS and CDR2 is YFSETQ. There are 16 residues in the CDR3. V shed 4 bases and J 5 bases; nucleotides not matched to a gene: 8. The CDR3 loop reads CASSPGTGGAGDTQYF. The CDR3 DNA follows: TGCGCCAGCAGCCCTGGGACAGGGGGCGCAGGAGATACGCAGTATTTT.

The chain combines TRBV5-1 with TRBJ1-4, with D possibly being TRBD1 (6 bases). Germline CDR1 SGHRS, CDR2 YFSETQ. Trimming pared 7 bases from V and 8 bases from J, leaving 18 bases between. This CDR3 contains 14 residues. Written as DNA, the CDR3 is TGCGCCAGCGAATCGACAGGCCCACGAGAAAAACTGTTTTTT. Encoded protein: CASESTGPREKLFF.

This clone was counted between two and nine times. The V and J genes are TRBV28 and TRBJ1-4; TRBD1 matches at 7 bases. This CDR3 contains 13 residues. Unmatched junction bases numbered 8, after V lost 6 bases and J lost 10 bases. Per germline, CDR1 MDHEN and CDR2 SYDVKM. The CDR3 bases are TGTGCCAGCAGAACCGGGACAGTCCGAAAACTGTTTTTT. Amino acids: CASRTGTVRKLFF.

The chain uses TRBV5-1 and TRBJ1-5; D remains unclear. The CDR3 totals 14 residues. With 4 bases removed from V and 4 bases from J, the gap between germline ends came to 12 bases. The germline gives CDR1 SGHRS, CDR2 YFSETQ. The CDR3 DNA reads TGCGCCAGCAGCCCTAACGCGGGTAATCAGCCCCAGCATTTT. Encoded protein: CASSPNAGNQPQHF.

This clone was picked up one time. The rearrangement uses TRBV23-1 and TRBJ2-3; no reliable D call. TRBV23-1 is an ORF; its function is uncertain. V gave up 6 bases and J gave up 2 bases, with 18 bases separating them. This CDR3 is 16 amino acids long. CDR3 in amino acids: CASSLKVVTYTDTQYF. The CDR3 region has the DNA TGCGCCAGCAGCTTGAAGGTGGTTACCTACACAGATACGCAGTATTTT.

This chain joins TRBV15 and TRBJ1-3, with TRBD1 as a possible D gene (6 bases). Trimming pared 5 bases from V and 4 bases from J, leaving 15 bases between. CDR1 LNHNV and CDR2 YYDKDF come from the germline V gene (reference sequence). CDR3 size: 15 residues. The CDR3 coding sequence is TGTGCCACCAGCTCCCGTTACAGGGACGGAAACACCATATATTTT. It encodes CATSSRYRDGNTIYF. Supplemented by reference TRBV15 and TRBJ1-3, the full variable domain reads DAMVIQNPRYQVTQFGKPVTLSCSQTLNHNVMYWYQQKSSQAPKLLFHYYDKDFNNEADTPDNFQSRRPNTSFCFLDIRSPGLGDTAMYLCATSSRYRDGNTIYFGEGSWLTVV.

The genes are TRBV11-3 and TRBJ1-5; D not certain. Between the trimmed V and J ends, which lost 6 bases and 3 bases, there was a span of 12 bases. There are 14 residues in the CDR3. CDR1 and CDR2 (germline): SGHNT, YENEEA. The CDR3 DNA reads TGTGCCAGCAGTCCTCGGGAGTTCAATCAGCCCCAGCATTTT. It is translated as CASSPREFNQPQHF.

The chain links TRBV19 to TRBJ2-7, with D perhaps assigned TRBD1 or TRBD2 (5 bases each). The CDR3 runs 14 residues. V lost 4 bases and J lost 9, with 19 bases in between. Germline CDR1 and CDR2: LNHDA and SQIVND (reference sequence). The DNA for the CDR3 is TGTGCCAGTAGTAATCGAGGGGATACTCTGTCGCAGTACTTC. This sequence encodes CASSNRGDTLSQYF.

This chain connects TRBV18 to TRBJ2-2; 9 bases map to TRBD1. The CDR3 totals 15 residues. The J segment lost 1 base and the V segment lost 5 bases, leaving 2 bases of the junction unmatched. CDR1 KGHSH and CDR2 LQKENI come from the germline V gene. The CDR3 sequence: CASSSDRGNTGELFF. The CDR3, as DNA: TGTGCCAGCTCATCGGACAGGGGGAACACCGGGGAGCTGTTTTTT.